The sequence of this T cell receptor (beta chain) was determined in a study of blood T cell repertoires in COVID-19. The protocol was immunoSEQ multiplex PCR, while the TCRdb copy is restricted to in-frame clones and leaves out a portion. The profile shows some 25,000 clones, under 90% of them singletons. The CDR3 is made up of 13 amino acids. Trimming stripped 5 bases from V and 5 bases from J, with 12 bases between. Germline V gives CDR1 SEHNR, CDR2 FQNEAQ (reference sequence). The rearrangement uses TRBV7-9 and TRBJ2-5; a possible D gene is TRBD2 (6 bases). The clonotype originates from a human donor in a cohort sampled during active COVID-19. Sequenced material: peripheral blood. The CDR3 region is CASSPRREETQYF. The CDR3 bases are TGTGCCAGCAGCCCGCGGAGGGAGGAGACCCAGTACTTC.